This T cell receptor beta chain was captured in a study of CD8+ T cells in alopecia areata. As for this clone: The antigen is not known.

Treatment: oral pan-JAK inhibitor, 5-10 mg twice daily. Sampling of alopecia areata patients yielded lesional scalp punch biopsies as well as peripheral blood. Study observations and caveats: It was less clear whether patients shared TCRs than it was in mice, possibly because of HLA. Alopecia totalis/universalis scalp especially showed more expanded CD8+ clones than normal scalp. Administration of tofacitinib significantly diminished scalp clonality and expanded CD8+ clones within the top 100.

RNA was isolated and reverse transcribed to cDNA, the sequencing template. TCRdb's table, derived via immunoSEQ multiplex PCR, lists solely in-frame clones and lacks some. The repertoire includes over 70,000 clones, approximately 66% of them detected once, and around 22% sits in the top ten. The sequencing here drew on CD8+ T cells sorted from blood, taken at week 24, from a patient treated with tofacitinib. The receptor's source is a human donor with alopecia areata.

The CDR3 protein is CASSTENTGELFF. The CDR3 DNA is TGCGCCAGCAGCACAGAAAACACCGGGGAGCTGTTTTTT. The chain has TRBV5-1 and TRBJ2-2; no firm D call. The CDR3 length is 13 residues. Trimming removed 4 bases at V and 2 bases at J, with 6 bases between. The germline V gene has CDR1 SGHRS and CDR2 YFSETQ.